This T cell receptor beta chain was captured by sequencing in a study of T-cell memory formation after mild COVID-19. Regarding the study as a whole: Some clones that responded turned up in pre-infection memory, which suggests that cross-reactive memory joined in.

The CDR3 runs 16 residues. Germline loops: CDR1 MNHEY, CDR2 SVGEGT. Trimming pared 7 bases from V and 3 bases from J, leaving 22 bases between. About this clonotype: Its target is unknown.

Employing constant-segment primers, 5'RACE generated TCR alpha and TCR beta cDNA libraries bearing sample barcodes and UMIs. TCRdb used MiXCR to reprocess the 5' RACE reads, holding one entry per CDR3 protein. The data hold approximately 270,000 distinct CDR3 sequences, with under 20% observed a single time. The sequenced material came from PBMCs or a T cell subset sorted from them (not recorded which). This receptor was obtained from a man aged 18 to 29 who had mild COVID-19 (a few samples of this study predate the infection). Cell type and time point are not known. The chain couples TRBV6-2 or TRBV6-3 to TRBJ2-7; a possible D gene is TRBD2 (6 bases). CDR3 region: CASNFEPKRVLYEQYF. The CDR3 DNA reads TGTGCCAGCAATTTTGAACCGAAGCGGGTCCTCTACGAGCAGTACTTC.